This T cell receptor (beta chain) derives from a study of cytomegalovirus exposure and HLA in healthy donors. Study in general: A previous analysis identified 95 million to 120 million unique TCR beta sequences derived from roughly 190 million T cells.

A multiplex PCR was run with 60 Vbeta primers and 13 Jbeta primers. The table came from immunoSEQ multiplex PCR; TCRdb's copy has only in-frame clones and leaves some out. The sample shows 140,000 to 150,000 clones, about 64% of them seen only once. This clone showed up just a few times. The length of the CDR3 is 12 residues. The V gene lost 3 bases and the J gene lost 3 bases, with 6 bases spanning the gap. Germline loops: CDR1 SNHLY, CDR2 FYNNEI. Sequenced material: PBMCs. The sequence was collected from a man in his sixties in good health and CMV-seronegative. V usage is TRBV2 and J usage is TRBJ2-7; a possible D gene is TRBD1 (6 bases). As DNA, the CDR3 is TGTGCCAGCAGTGAGGGACACTACGAGCAGTACTTC. Its protein product is CASSEGHYEQYF.